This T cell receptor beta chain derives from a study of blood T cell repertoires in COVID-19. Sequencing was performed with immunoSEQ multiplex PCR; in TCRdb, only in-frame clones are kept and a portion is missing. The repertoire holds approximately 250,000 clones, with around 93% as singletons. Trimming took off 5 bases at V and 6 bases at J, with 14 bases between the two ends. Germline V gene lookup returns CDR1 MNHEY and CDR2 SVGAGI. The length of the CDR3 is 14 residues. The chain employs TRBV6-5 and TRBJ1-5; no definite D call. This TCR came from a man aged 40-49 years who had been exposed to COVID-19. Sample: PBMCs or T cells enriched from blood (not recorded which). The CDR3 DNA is TGTGCCAGCAGTCCCAGCGGGCAGCCTCAGCCCCAGCATTTT. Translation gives CASSPSGQPQPQHF.